One T cell receptor beta chain is described in this entry. This sample is drawn from a study of blood T cell repertoires in COVID-19. Ages ranged from about 18 to 100 years, with residence in around 24 US areas. Repertoires were generated with immunoSEQ multiplex PCR, while TCRdb's copy carries only in-frame clones and drops some. The sample contains around 160,000 clones, about 84% of which appear only once. Germline values: CDR1 SGHTS, CDR2 YDEGEE. Trimming removed 4 bases from V and 0 bases from J, with 10 bases in between. This CDR3 is built from 15 residues. The chain carries TRBV5-8 and TRBJ1-4, with D perhaps TRBD1 (6 bases). This TCR was sampled from a man aged 40-55 years who had recovered from COVID-19. The sample comprised PBMCs or T cells enriched from blood (not recorded which). The CDR3 DNA reads TGTGCCAGCAGCCGACAGGTTGCAACTAATGAAAAACTGTTTTTT. Translating it yields CASSRQVATNEKLFF.